This T cell receptor beta chain appears in the sequencing data of a study of cytomegalovirus exposure and HLA in healthy donors. Overall study results and limits: Cytomegalovirus association was listed for 150 to 200 TCR beta chains. Rarity marked most TCR sequences, yet some public TCRs occurred in many donors.

As concerns this clone: As yet, its antigen is unknown.

The table came from immunoSEQ multiplex PCR; TCRdb's copy has only in-frame clones and leaves some out. The data show fewer than 250,000 clones, with around 87% seen just once and less than 3% held by the top ten. Germline trimming cut 6 bases from V and 4 bases from J; bases unmatched to any gene: 18. Germline CDR1 reads LNHDA; CDR2 reads SQIVND (reference sequence). This CDR3 is 17 amino acids long. This sequence was found in a young man in good health and CMV-seronegative. The sample was PBMCs. The chain is built from TRBV19 and TRBJ2-7, with 7 bases aligning to TRBD2. CDR3 protein: CASSTRRRGSWDYEQYF. CDR3 nucleotides: TGTGCCAGTAGCACCCGGCGGCGCGGGAGTTGGGATTACGAGCAGTACTTC.